The sequence of this T cell receptor (beta chain) was determined in a study of shared clonotypes between healthy human individuals. The study's findings and limits: A generally larger estimated richness was seen in naive subsets than in memory subsets. For naive CD4 cells, roughly 5% of clonotypes were shared across a handful of donors.

In the case of this clone: Its antigen is unidentified.

This CDR3 is built from 12 residues. In germline, CDR1 is KGHSH, CDR2 LQKENI. The germline V and J ends were trimmed by 6 bases and 5 bases, with 11 bases remaining between them. Profiling relied on immunoSEQ multiplex PCR, and the TCRdb table lists in-frame clones only, not all of them. Of roughly 2,500,000 clones in the sample, 93% are singletons; the top ten hold more than 0.35%. This sequence originates from a young man in good health. Some clones in this sample may be carry-over from other donors' samples. The genes are TRBV18 and TRBJ2-7; no firm D call. Sequencing used naive CD4+ T cells from PBMCs. Subset denoted: CD45RA+ positively selected. The CDR3 here is CASSPSQNEQYF. The DNA of the CDR3 is TGTGCCAGCTCGCCTAGTCAAAACGAGCAGTACTTC.